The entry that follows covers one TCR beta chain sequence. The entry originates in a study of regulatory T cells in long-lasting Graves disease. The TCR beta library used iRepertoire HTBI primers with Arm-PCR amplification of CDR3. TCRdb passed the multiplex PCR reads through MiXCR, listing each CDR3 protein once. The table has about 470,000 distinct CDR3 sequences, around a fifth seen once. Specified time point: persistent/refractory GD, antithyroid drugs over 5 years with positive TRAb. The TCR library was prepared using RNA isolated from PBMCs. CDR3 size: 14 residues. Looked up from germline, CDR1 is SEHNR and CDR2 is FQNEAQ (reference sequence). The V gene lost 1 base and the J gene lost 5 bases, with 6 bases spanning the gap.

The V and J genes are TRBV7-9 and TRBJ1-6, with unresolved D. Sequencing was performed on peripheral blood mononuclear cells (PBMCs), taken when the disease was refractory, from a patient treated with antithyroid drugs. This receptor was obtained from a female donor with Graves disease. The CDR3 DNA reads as TGTGCCAGCAGCTTAGGGCCGGATAATTCACCCCTCCACTTT. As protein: CASSLGPDNSPLHF.